The 25 T cell receptor beta chains below all came from one sample that was sequenced in a study of cytomegalovirus exposure and HLA in healthy donors. 60 Vbeta and 13 Jbeta primers were used in PCR. TCRdb keeps only in-frame clones here, not all; method: immunoSEQ multiplex PCR. The sample yields over 150,000 clones, 80% seen once. What was sequenced was PBMCs. All receptors come from a man aged 30-40 years in good health and CMV-seropositive.

This clone appeared a few times. The CDR3, as DNA: TGCGCCAGCAGCTTGGAACAGGGTAACACAGATACGCAGTATTTT. This translates into CASSLEQGNTDTQYF. This chain links TRBV5-1 with TRBJ2-3; tentatively, D is TRBD1 (6 bases). The V gene's germline CDR1 is SGHRS and CDR2 YFSETQ. There are 15 residues in the CDR3. V lost 0 bases, J lost 2 bases, and 10 bases lay in between.

The CDR3 bases are TGTGCCAGCAGTGTTCGGGGTCAGCCCCAGCATTTT. This translates into CASSVRGQPQHF. The V gene is TRBV27, the J gene TRBJ1-5; D is unclear. The V end lost 5 bases, the J end lost 6 bases, and 8 bases lay between the germline ends. The V gene's germline CDR1 is MNHEY and CDR2 SMNVEV (reference sequence). This CDR3 contains 12 residues.

This clone was detected a few times. This chain joins TRBV28 and TRBJ1-2, with D uncertain. Germline-derived CDR1 and CDR2 are MDHEN and SYDVKM. V lost 4 bases, J lost 3 bases, and 9 bases lay in between. The CDR3 has 13 amino acids. Here the CDR3 DNA reads TGTGCCAGCAGTTCTTCCCCGGACTATGGCTACACCTTC. This sequence encodes CASSSSPDYGYTF.

The CDR3 protein is CASSEGTGPQHF. The CDR3 DNA reads TGTGCCAGCAGTGAAGGGACAGGGCCCCAGCATTTT. The rearrangement joins TRBV6-1 to TRBJ1-5, with 7 bases matching TRBD1. Germline CDR1 MNHNS, CDR2 SASEGT. The CDR3 consists of 12 residues. V gave up 1 base and J gave up 9 bases; unmatched junction bases: 0.

The chain joins TRBV30 to TRBJ2-5, with D possibly matching TRBD1 (6 bases). The last part of the DNA fits TRBJ2-7 better; the J call may be wrong. The CDR3 is 14 residues long. CDR1 GTSNPN and CDR2 SVGIG come from the germline V gene (reference sequence). The CDR3 DNA sequence: TGTGCCTGGAATACCATACAGGGATCCTACGAGCAGTACTTC. This translates into CAWNTIQGSYEQYF.

This sequence joins TRBV28 and TRBJ1-2; 11 nucleotides align to TRBD1. The CDR3 runs to 16 residues. The V and J ends lost 3 bases and 6 bases, in that order; junction bases with no gene match: 9. Germline lookup yields CDR1 MDHEN and CDR2 SYDVKM. CDR3 sequence reads: CASSFLPGQGDDGYTF. CDR3 bases: TGTGCCAGCAGTTTCCTTCCGGGACAGGGGGATGATGGCTACACCTTC.

The table lists this clone with a few counts. The rearrangement joins TRBV4-2 to TRBJ2-6, with TRBD1 identical over 10 bases. The CDR3 has 20 amino acids. V lost 0 bases and J lost 4; bases outside the gene matches: 12. In germline, CDR1 is LGHNA, CDR2 YNFKEQ. CDR3 in DNA: TGTGCCAGCAGCCAAGAGTCGTCCCCGGGACAGGGGTCCGGGGCCAACGTCCTGACTTTC. Its protein is CASSQESSPGQGSGANVLTF.

The genes are TRBV15 and TRBJ2-1, with 7 bases aligning to TRBD1. The CDR3 has 16 amino acids. With V trimmed by 1 base and J by 5 bases, 8 bases remained unmatched. In germline, CDR1 is LNHNV, CDR2 YYDKDF (reference sequence). The CDR3 sequence: CATSRGLLGTDNEQFF. CDR3 nucleotides: TGTGCCACCAGCAGAGGGCTACTTGGGACAGACAATGAGCAGTTCTTC.

The rearrangement uses TRBV4-1 and TRBJ2-7, with a possible D match to TRBD2 (7 bases). The germline gives CDR1 MGHRA, CDR2 YSYEKL. Trimming removed 3 bases from V and 4 bases from J, with 19 bases in between. The CDR3 has 16 residues. The CDR3 loop reads CASSHTRGATLYEQYF. The CDR3 DNA reads TGCGCCAGCAGCCATACACGGGGGGCCACCCTATACGAGCAGTACTTC.

CDR3 sequence (DNA): TGTGCCAGCAGCCCTGGACAGGGTCCAGATACGCAGTATTTT. As protein: CASSPGQGPDTQYF. The chain carries TRBV7-3 and TRBJ2-3, with TRBD1 identical over 8 bases. This CDR3 has 14 amino acids. The junction had 5 bases not matched to a gene; V was cut back by 5 bases and J by 4 bases. CDR1 SGHTA and CDR2 FQGTGA come from the germline V gene.

The chain recombines TRBV6-5 with TRBJ2-3; TRBD1 matches 10 bases. This CDR3 is 15 amino acids long. Germline V CDR1 and CDR2: MNHEY, SVGAGI. The ends lost 7 bases at V and 4 bases at J; junction bases unmatched: 8. CDR3: CASTPPGQGPDTQYF. CDR3 nucleotide sequence: TGTGCCAGCACCCCCCCGGGACAGGGGCCAGATACGCAGTATTTT.

About this clone itself: Other nucleotide sequences in the sample specify the same CDR3. This chain links TRBV10-2 with TRBJ1-1; 11 bases line up with TRBD1. The V gene's germline CDR1 is WSHSY and CDR2 SAAADI. The ends lost 3 bases at V and 4 bases at J; junction bases unmatched: 4. This CDR3 comprises 15 residues. The CDR3 reads CASSEWTGGRTEAFF. DNA of the CDR3: TGCGCCAGCAGTGAATGGACAGGGGGCCGCACTGAAGCTTTCTTT.

The chain links TRBV28 to TRBJ2-2; 10 bases match TRBD2. Looked up from germline, CDR1 is MDHEN and CDR2 is SYDVKM. Trimming took 3 bases from V and 0 from J; bases not matched to a gene: 13. CDR3 length: 20 residues. In DNA form, the CDR3 reads TGTGCCAGCAGTTTCCCGCCCGGGACTAGCGCAATGTCGAACACCGGGGAGCTGTTTTTT. Its protein product is CASSFPPGTSAMSNTGELFF.

V usage is TRBV18 and J usage is TRBJ1-4; D is possibly TRBD1 (5 bases). Germline assignment: CDR1 KGHSH and CDR2 LQKENI. CDR3 length: 17 amino acids. Between the trimmed V and J ends, which lost 4 bases and 7 bases, there was a span of 22 bases. DNA for the CDR3: TGTGCCAGCTCACTCAATTTTCCGCAGGGCGAAGGTGAAAAACTGTTTTTT. Its protein product is CASSLNFPQGEGEKLFF.

The rearrangement links TRBV2 to TRBJ2-5; D remains ambiguous. From germline, CDR1 is SNHLY and CDR2 FYNNEI. The CDR3 runs 15 residues. Trimming removed 8 bases from V and 2 bases from J, with 18 bases in between. DNA for the CDR3: TGTGCCAGCGGCAATTCACGTGGCGGACAAGAGACCCAGTACTTC. Protein: CASGNSRGGQETQYF.

The genes are TRBV13 and TRBJ2-1; possibly TRBD2 for D (5 bases). This CDR3 comprises 15 residues. V was shortened by 5 bases and J by 4 bases, with 15 bases between the two germline ends. CDR1 is PRHDT, CDR2 FYEKMQ, per germline (reference sequence). CDR3 sequence reads: CASSPRNGLYNEQFF. The CDR3, as DNA: TGTGCCAGCAGCCCCCGAAATGGACTGTACAATGAGCAGTTCTTC.

V usage is TRBV6-6 and J usage is TRBJ1-4, with 10 bases fitting TRBD1. Germline values: CDR1 MNHNY, CDR2 SVGAGI (reference sequence). The CDR3 is 15 amino acids. V was clipped by 2 bases and J by 8 bases; unmatched bases: 5. This CDR3 is CASSYLGTGEEKLFF. In DNA, the CDR3 is TGTGCCAGCAGTTACCTCGGGACAGGGGAAGAAAAACTGTTTTTT.

The chain links TRBV5-1 to TRBJ1-3, with D perhaps TRBD1 (6 bases). Germline assignment: CDR1 SGHRS and CDR2 YFSETQ. There are 16 residues in the CDR3. V gave up 4 bases and J gave up 0 bases, with 14 bases separating them. The CDR3 region is CASSREGQSSGNTIYF. The CDR3 DNA reads TGCGCCAGCAGCCGAGAAGGACAGAGCTCTGGAAACACCATATATTTT.

The genes are TRBV28 and TRBJ1-2; 12 bases match TRBD1. The CDR3 runs to 16 residues. Trimming took 5 bases from V and 7 from J; bases not matched to a gene: 11. Germline lookup yields CDR1 MDHEN and CDR2 SYDVKM. The CDR3 sequence is CASSRQPGQGACGYTF. CDR3 sequence (DNA): TGTGCCAGCAGTCGACAACCGGGACAGGGGGCCTGTGGCTACACCTTC.

This clone was seen only a few times. The V call is TRBV14, the J call TRBJ1-2, with D possibly TRBD1 on 6 matching bases. Germline values: CDR1 SGHDN, CDR2 FVKESK. Trimming took 4 bases from V and 5 from J, leaving 11 bases between them. The CDR3 is made up of 13 amino acids. CDR3 residues: CASSLDRFYGYTF. The CDR3 DNA reads as TGTGCCAGCAGCCTCGACAGGTTTTATGGCTACACCTTC.

The V and J genes are TRBV4-1 and TRBJ2-3, with a possible D match to TRBD1 (5 bases). Trimming took off 0 bases at V and 9 bases at J, with 10 bases between the two ends. Per germline, CDR1 MGHRA and CDR2 YSYEKL. This CDR3 is 13 amino acids long. The CDR3 region is CASSQDKGWTQYF. The CDR3 region has the DNA TGCGCCAGCAGCCAAGATAAGGGGTGGACGCAGTATTTT.

The chain has TRBV27 and TRBJ2-1; D might be TRBD2 (7 bases). V was cut by 5 bases and J by 0 bases, with 14 bases left in between. Germline V gives CDR1 MNHEY, CDR2 SMNVEV (reference sequence). This CDR3 contains 16 residues. CDR3 DNA: TGTGCCAGCAGTCCGAGGGGGGGGAGCTCCTACAATGAGCAGTTCTTC. This encodes CASSPRGGSSYNEQFF.

The chain joins TRBV5-4 to TRBJ2-5; D unclear. The V gene lost 1 base and the J gene lost 6 bases, with 10 bases spanning the gap. The CDR3 runs to 13 residues. Germline V CDR1 and CDR2: SGHNT, YYREEE (reference sequence). CDR3: CASSLNPSQTQYF. Written as DNA, the CDR3 is TGTGCCAGCAGCTTGAATCCTTCTCAGACCCAGTACTTC.

J is TRBJ1-2 and V is TRBV4-2, with 9 nucleotides matching TRBD1. The V segment lost 0 bases and the J segment 7 bases; nucleotides outside the gene matches: 6. CDR3 length equals 15 residues. CDR1 LGHNA and CDR2 YNFKEQ come from the germline V gene. CDR3 protein: CASSQDSGDRAGYTF. The CDR3 nucleotides read TGTGCCAGCAGCCAAGACTCCGGGGACAGGGCTGGCTACACCTTC.

The chain combines TRBV19 with TRBJ2-7, with a tentative D call TRBD1 (6 bases). This CDR3 is built from 15 residues. Germline V gene sequence: CDR1 LNHDA, CDR2 SQIVND (reference sequence). The V end lost 3 bases, the J end lost 3 bases, and 15 bases lay between the germline ends. The CDR3 DNA reads TGTGCCAGTAGTATCCTCCAGGGGAGTATCTACGAGCAGTACTTC. Amino acids: CASSILQGSIYEQYF.